Below are 22 T cell receptor beta chains sequenced from a single sample in a study of blood T cell repertoires in COVID-19. Measured with immunoSEQ multiplex PCR; TCRdb has only the in-frame clones, and not every one. This sample has about 94,000 clones, with roughly 80% found just once. Sequenced sample: peripheral blood. The receptors stem from a man aged 60-69 years with acute or convalescent COVID-19.

The chain couples TRBV7-3 to TRBJ1-1; 7 bases are a match to TRBD1. This CDR3 has 15 amino acids. Unmatched junction bases numbered 8, after V lost 5 bases and J lost 2 bases. Per germline, CDR1 SGHTA and CDR2 FQGTGA. CDR3 loop: CASSLGQTINTEAFF. CDR3 in DNA: TGTGCCAGCAGCCTGGGACAGACGATTAACACTGAAGCTTTCTTT.

The chain links TRBV19 to TRBJ1-5; TRBD1 agrees at 10 bases. Germline V gene data show CDR1 as LNHDA and CDR2 as SQIVND (reference sequence). The CDR3 runs to 13 residues. V dropped 7 bases and J dropped 6; count of bases not matched to a gene: 3. The CDR3 DNA follows: TGTGCCAGTACCAGGACAGGGGGTCAGCCCCAGCATTTT. Translation gives CASTRTGGQPQHF. Full variable domain (missing parts from reference TRBV19 and TRBJ1-5): DGGITQSPKYLFRKEGQNVTLSCEQNLNHDAMYWYRQDPGQGLRLIYYSQIVNDFQKGDIAEGYSVSREKKESFPLTVTSAQKNPTAFYLCASTRTGGQPQHFGDGTRLSIL.

The rearrangement joins TRBV9 to TRBJ2-1; TRBD2 agrees at 9 bases. CDR1 SGDLS and CDR2 YYNGEE come from the germline V gene. The CDR3 sequence is 15 residues long. Trimming took 4 bases from V and 5 from J; bases not matched to a gene: 7. CDR3 DNA sequence: TGTGCCAGCAGCCTAAGCGGGGGGATCCACAATGAGCAGTTCTTC. Translated, it gives CASSLSGGIHNEQFF.

The chain links TRBV7-3 to TRBJ2-5; tentatively, D is TRBD1 (7 bases). V shed 5 bases and J shed 4 bases, with 14 bases lying between them. The CDR3 has 14 amino acids. Per the germline V gene, CDR1 is SGHTA and CDR2 is FQGTGA. The CDR3 DNA sequence: TGTGCCAGCAGCCCAGGGGGGCGGGGAGAGACCCAGTACTTC. It specifies CASSPGGRGETQYF.

The DNA for the CDR3 is TGTGCCTCGGACCGGACAGTTTTGAACACTGAAGCTTTCTTT. It is translated as CASDRTVLNTEAFF. The rearrangement uses TRBV30 and TRBJ1-1; weak D call: TRBD1 (6 bases). Germline loops: CDR1 GTSNPN, CDR2 SVGIG (reference sequence). The CDR3 covers 14 residues. Trimming left V 7 bases short and J 0 bases short, with 15 bases between.

The DNA of the CDR3 is TGTGCCACCAGCAGAGATAGCACAGGGGGCGGGTCCAAAAACATTCAGTACTTC. Encoded protein: CATSRDSTGGGSKNIQYF. The chain carries TRBV15 and TRBJ2-4; 9 nucleotides match TRBD1. CDR1 is LNHNV and CDR2 is YYDKDF in the germline V gene (reference sequence). The J segment lost 2 bases and the V segment lost 0 bases, leaving 8 bases of the junction unmatched. The CDR3 contains 18 residues.

The chain joins TRBV5-1 to TRBJ1-3, with 9 positions matching TRBD1. The V and J ends lost 3 bases and 4 bases, in that order; junction bases with no gene match: 2. This CDR3 has 14 residues. Germline CDR1 is SGHRS and CDR2 is YFSETQ. The CDR3 bases are TGCGCCAGCAGCTACGGGACAGGGGGAAACACCATATATTTT. It encodes CASSYGTGGNTIYF.

The gene calls are TRBV27 and TRBJ2-7, with D unresolved. CDR3 size: 12 residues. CDR1 and CDR2 (germline): MNHEY, SMNVEV (reference sequence). V was cut by 6 bases and J by 6 bases, with 12 bases left in between. The CDR3 here is CASSSGRFEQYF. The CDR3, as DNA: TGTGCCAGCAGCTCTGGCCGCTTCGAGCAGTACTTC.

The chain has TRBV6-6 and TRBJ1-3; tentative D call: TRBD1 (5 bases). The germline gives CDR1 MNHNY, CDR2 SVGAGI (reference sequence). The CDR3 consists of 14 residues. Between the trimmed V and J ends, which lost 7 bases and 4 bases, there was a span of 14 bases. In DNA form, the CDR3 reads TGTGCCAGCACCTACGGGCAGGGCGGAAACACCATATATTTT. This encodes CASTYGQGGNTIYF.

The chain carries TRBV10-3 and TRBJ1-2; 10 bases fit TRBD1. The CDR3 is 15 amino acids. Per germline, CDR1 ENHRY and CDR2 SYGVKD. The trim removed 6 bases at V and 2 bases at J, leaving 6 bases unmatched. CDR3 region: CAISAPGQGNYGYTF. In DNA form, the CDR3 reads TGTGCCATCAGCGCACCGGGACAGGGGAACTATGGCTACACCTTC.

The chain combines TRBV6-5 with TRBJ2-7; 8 positions agree with TRBD2. The CDR3 consists of 13 residues. V gave up 6 bases and J gave up 7 bases; unmatched junction bases: 8. CDR1 and CDR2 from the germline V gene are MNHEY and SVGAGI. The CDR3 region has the DNA TGTGCCAGCAGACCCAGCGGGGGAACAGAGCAGTACTTC. It is translated as CASRPSGGTEQYF.

The V gene is TRBV29-1, the J gene TRBJ2-7; weak D call: TRBD1 (5 bases). The V gene lost 0 bases and the J gene lost 2 bases, with 11 bases spanning the gap. The germline gives CDR1 SQVTM, CDR2 ANQGSEA. This CDR3 spans 14 amino acids. The CDR3 coding sequence is TGCAGCGTTGAAGATCTCACAGGTACCTACGAGCAGTACTTC. It yields the protein CSVEDLTGTYEQYF.

The chain couples TRBV2 to TRBJ2-2; 11 bases fit TRBD2. The CDR3 has 17 amino acids. The junction had 8 bases not matched to a gene; V was cut back by 6 bases and J by 2 bases. Germline CDR1 reads SNHLY; CDR2 reads FYNNEI. CDR3 sequence (DNA): TGTGCCAGCAGCGGTCCTAGCGGGGGGACCAACACCGGGGAGCTGTTTTTT. Translated: CASSGPSGGTNTGELFF.

This chain connects TRBV3-1 (or the pseudogene TRBV3-2) to TRBJ1-3; tentatively, D is TRBD1 (6 bases). With 0 bases removed from V and 11 bases from J, the gap between germline ends came to 8 bases. Germline V gene data show CDR1 as LGHDT and CDR2 as YNNKEL (reference sequence). The CDR3 consists of 12 residues. The CDR3 DNA follows: TGTGCCAGCAGCCAAGAAGGGGGGGCCATATATTTT. Residues: CASSQEGGAIYF.

This clone came up a few times. The chain is built from TRBV5-5 and TRBJ1-2; D perhaps matches TRBD1 (6 bases). The ends were cut back, 0 bases at V and 4 bases at J, with 13 bases in the middle. The CDR3 sequence is 15 residues long. The germline V gene encodes CDR1 SGHKS and CDR2 YYEKEE (reference sequence). The CDR3 DNA sequence: TGTGCCAGCAGCTTGGTAATAACAGGGACCTATGGCTACACCTTC. Translated: CASSLVITGTYGYTF.

The rearrangement uses TRBV18 and TRBJ2-7; 7 bases align to TRBD1. The V segment lost 0 bases and the J segment 2 bases; nucleotides outside the gene matches: 10. Germline CDR1 and CDR2: KGHSH and LQKENI. The CDR3 spans 17 residues. CDR3: CASSPPSGRGRTYEQYF. For the CDR3, the DNA is TGTGCCAGCTCACCACCGTCGGGCAGGGGGAGAACCTACGAGCAGTACTTC.

This clone appeared a single time. The chain couples TRBV14 to TRBJ1-2, with a tentative D call TRBD1 (6 bases). The CDR3 extends over 14 amino acids. Germline V gives CDR1 SGHDN, CDR2 FVKESK. The V end lost 3 bases, the J end lost 8 bases, and 16 bases lay between the germline ends. The CDR3 reads CASSQPGAGLGYTF. For the CDR3, the DNA is TGTGCCAGCAGCCAGCCAGGGGCAGGGCTAGGCTACACCTTC.

The rearrangement uses TRBV6-2 or TRBV6-3 and TRBJ2-3, with 9 positions matching TRBD2. The CDR3 loop spans 18 amino acids. Germline values: CDR1 MNHEY, CDR2 SVGEGT. The J segment lost 0 bases and the V segment lost 6 bases, leaving 13 bases of the junction unmatched. CDR3 DNA sequence: TGTGCCAGCAGCTCGCCGGGACTAGCCCACTCTAGCACAGATACGCAGTATTTT. Encoded protein: CASSSPGLAHSSTDTQYF.

The rearrangement uses TRBV29-1 and TRBJ1-2, with 9 bases fitting TRBD1. In germline, CDR1 is SQVTM, CDR2 ANQGSEA. Germline trimming cut 3 bases from V and 7 bases from J; bases unmatched to any gene: 12. The CDR3 consists of 15 residues. The CDR3 loop reads CSVDKQGALGTGYTF. The CDR3 nucleotides read TGCAGCGTTGATAAACAGGGGGCACTAGGGACTGGCTACACCTTC. The entire variable domain, with the rest obtained from reference TRBV29-1 and TRBJ1-2, is as follows: SAVISQKPSRDICQRGTSLTIQCQVDSQVTMMFWYRQQPGQSLTLIATANQGSEATYESGFVIDKFPISRPNLTFSTLTVSNMSPEDSSIYLCSVDKQGALGTGYTFGSGTRLTVV.

The CDR3 coding sequence is TGTGCCAGCAGCCCCGGGACAGGGGGACCCACTGAAGCTTTCTTT. Amino acid sequence: CASSPGTGGPTEAFF. The chain carries TRBV7-3 and TRBJ1-1; TRBD1 agrees at 11 bases. CDR1 is SGHTA and CDR2 is FQGTGA in the germline V gene. V shed 5 bases, J shed 4 bases, and the junction held 6 bases outside the gene matches. The CDR3 runs to 15 residues.

The chain carries TRBV11-2 and TRBJ1-4; unclear D gene. V was trimmed by 2 bases and J by 5 bases, leaving 12 bases between them. The CDR3 is 15 amino acids. Germline-derived CDR1 and CDR2 are SGHAT and FQNNGV. The CDR3 nucleotides are TGTGCCAGCAGCTTAACAAGGAGCCGAAATGAAAAACTGTTTTTT. Encoded protein: CASSLTRSRNEKLFF.

This chain links TRBV10-3 with TRBJ1-2; D ambiguous. V lost 3 bases to trimming and J lost 0 bases, with 8 bases between them. The CDR3 spans 14 residues. Per the germline V gene, CDR1 is ENHRY and CDR2 is SYGVKD. CDR3 in DNA: TGTGCCATCAGTGACGCACTTTCTAACTATGGCTACACCTTC. It yields the protein CAISDALSNYGYTF.